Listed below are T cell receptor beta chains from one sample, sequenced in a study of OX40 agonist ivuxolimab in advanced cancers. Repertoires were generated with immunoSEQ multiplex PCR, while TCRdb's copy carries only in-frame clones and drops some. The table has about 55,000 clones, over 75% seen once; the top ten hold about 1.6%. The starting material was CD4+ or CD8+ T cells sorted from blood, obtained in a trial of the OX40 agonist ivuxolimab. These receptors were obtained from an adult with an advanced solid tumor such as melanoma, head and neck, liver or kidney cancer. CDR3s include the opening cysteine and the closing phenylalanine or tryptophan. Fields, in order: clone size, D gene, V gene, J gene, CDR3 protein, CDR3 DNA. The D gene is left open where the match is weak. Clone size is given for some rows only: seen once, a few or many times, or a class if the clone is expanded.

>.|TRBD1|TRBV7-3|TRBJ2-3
CASSPGQSTDTQYF
TGTGCCAGCAGCCCGGGACAGAGCACAGATACGCAGTATTTT
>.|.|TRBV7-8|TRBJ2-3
CASRPDRMSADTQYF
TGTGCCAGCAGACCCGATCGTATGAGCGCAGATACGCAGTATTTT
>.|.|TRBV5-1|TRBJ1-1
CASSHGTSNTEAFF
TGCGCCAGCAGCCACGGGACCTCGAACACTGAAGCTTTCTTT
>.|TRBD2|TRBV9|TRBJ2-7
CASSADIAGAPYEQYF
TGTGCCAGCAGCGCAGACATAGCGGGGGCTCCCTACGAGCAGTACTTC
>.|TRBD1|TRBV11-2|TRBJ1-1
CASSWDSSNTEAFF
TGTGCCAGCAGCTGGGACAGTTCGAACACTGAAGCTTTCTTT
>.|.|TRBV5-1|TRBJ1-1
CASSPGPAIGAEAFF
TGCGCCAGCAGCCCCGGGCCCGCGATTGGGGCTGAAGCTTTCTTT
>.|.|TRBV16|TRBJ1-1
CASSQQQQNTEAFF
TGTGCCAGCAGCCAGCAACAGCAGAACACTGAAGCTTTCTTT
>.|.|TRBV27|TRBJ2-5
CASSLLARGQRETQYF
TGTGCCAGCAGTTTGTTGGCGAGGGGCCAGCGGGAGACCCAGTACTTC
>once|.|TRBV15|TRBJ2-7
CATRPTGVIEQYF
TGTGCCACCAGGCCCACCGGGGTAATCGAGCAGTACTTC
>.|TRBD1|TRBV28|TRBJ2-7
CASSFPGTVYEQYF
TGTGCCAGCAGTTTCCCCGGGACAGTCTACGAGCAGTACTTC
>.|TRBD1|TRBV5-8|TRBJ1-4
CASSFDRGRGKLFF
TGTGCCAGCAGCTTCGACAGGGGAAGGGGAAAACTGTTTTTT
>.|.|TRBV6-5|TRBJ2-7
CASSYSTGYYEQYF
TGTGCCAGCAGTTACTCCACTGGATACTACGAGCAGTACTTC
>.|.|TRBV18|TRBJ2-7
CASSQGGSAYEQYF
TGTGCCAGCTCACAGGGAGGATCAGCCTACGAGCAGTACTTC
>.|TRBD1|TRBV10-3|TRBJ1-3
CAIIPQGASGNTIYF
TGTGCCATCATCCCTCAGGGGGCGTCCGGAAACACCATATATTTT
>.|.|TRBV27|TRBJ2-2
CASSLIDTGELFF
TGTGCCAGCAGTTTAATAGACACCGGGGAGCTGTTTTTT
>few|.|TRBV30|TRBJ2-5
CAWSPLQETQYF
TGTGCCTGGAGCCCGCTCCAAGAGACCCAGTACTTC
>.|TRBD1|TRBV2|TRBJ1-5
CASSELGRGSNQPQHF
TGTGCCAGCAGTGAATTGGGCAGGGGGAGCAATCAGCCCCAGCATTTT
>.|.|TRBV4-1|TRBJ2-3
CASSQEGGRGDTQYF
TGCGCCAGCAGCCAAGAGGGTGGCCGTGGAGATACGCAGTATTTT
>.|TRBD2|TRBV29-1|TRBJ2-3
CSVEREANTQYF
TGCAGCGTTGAACGGGAGGCAAATACGCAGTATTTT
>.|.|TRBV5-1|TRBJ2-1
CASQTGTLYNEQFF
TGCGCCAGCCAGACCGGGACGCTCTACAATGAGCAGTTCTTC
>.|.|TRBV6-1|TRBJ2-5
CASSEAPRVETQYF
TGTGCCAGCAGTGAAGCTCCCCGGGTAGAGACCCAGTACTTC
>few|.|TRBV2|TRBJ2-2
CASSSSDTGELFF
TGTGCCAGCAGCTCGTCAGACACCGGGGAGCTGTTTTTT
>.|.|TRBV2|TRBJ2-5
CATRGVAYQETQYF
TGTGCCACCCGAGGGGTGGCGTACCAAGAGACCCAGTACTTC
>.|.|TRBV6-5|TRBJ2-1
CATQPGTGINEQFF
TGTGCCACTCAACCCGGCACGGGAATAAATGAGCAGTTCTTC
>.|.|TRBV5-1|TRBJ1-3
CASSPGIFGDTIYF
TGCGCCAGCAGCCCTGGCATCTTTGGGGACACCATATATTTT
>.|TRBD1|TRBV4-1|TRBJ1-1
CASSSQGAKRNTEAFF
TGCGCCAGCAGCTCACAGGGGGCAAAACGGAACACTGAAGCTTTCTTT